A single sample is the source of the 30 T cell receptor beta chains below, sequenced in a study of blood T cell repertoires in COVID-19. Clones were sequenced by immunoSEQ multiplex PCR, and TCRdb holds only the in-frame ones, with some missing. The data hold about 480,000 clones, with around nine tenths observed a single time. The sequenced sample was PBMCs or T cells enriched from blood (not recorded which). These receptors were collected from a middle-aged woman who had recovered from COVID-19.

The chain uses TRBV7-6 and TRBJ1-4; D is ambiguous. Germline V gene lookup returns CDR1 SGHVS and CDR2 FNYEAQ. The CDR3 is made up of 15 amino acids. The germline V and J ends were trimmed by 0 bases and 5 bases, with 10 bases remaining between them. The CDR3 DNA follows: TGTGCCAGCAGCTTAGCGGAGTACGGCAATGAAAAACTGTTTTTT. Encoded protein: CASSLAEYGNEKLFF.

V gene TRBV19 combines with J gene TRBJ1-6; D perhaps matches TRBD1 (6 bases). Germline CDR1 and CDR2: LNHDA and SQIVND (reference sequence). The V gene lost 6 bases and the J gene lost 7 bases, with 13 bases spanning the gap. This CDR3 region has 14 residues. The CDR3 DNA follows: TGTGCCAGTAGCAGAGGGGGTAGGAATTCACCCCTCCACTTT. This sequence encodes CASSRGGRNSPLHF.

This chain connects TRBV3-1 (or the pseudogene TRBV3-2) to TRBJ1-1, with D maybe TRBD1 (5 bases). This CDR3 contains 12 residues. V lost 3 bases and J lost 10, with 12 bases in between. Germline V gives CDR1 LGHDT, CDR2 YNNKEL (reference sequence). The chain's CDR3 is CASSQPGTSAFF. Here the CDR3 DNA reads TGTGCCAGCAGCCAGCCCGGGACTTCAGCTTTCTTT.

The chain couples TRBV29-1 to TRBJ1-2; tentative D call: TRBD1 (6 bases). This CDR3 region has 14 residues. V was trimmed by 7 bases and J by 4 bases, leaving 19 bases between them. Germline V CDR1 and CDR2: SQVTM, ANQGSEA. CDR3 protein: CSAKIPGQVYGYTF. As DNA, the CDR3 is TGCAGCGCCAAAATACCGGGACAAGTCTATGGCTACACCTTC.

J is TRBJ1-1 and V is TRBV2; no firm D call. The V end was cut by 0 bases, the J end by 11 bases, with 7 bases between. Looked up from germline, CDR1 is SNHLY and CDR2 is FYNNEI. This CDR3 is 11 amino acids long. Written as DNA, the CDR3 is TGTGCCAGCAGTGAAGCCCCTGGCGCTTTCTTT. Its protein is CASSEAPGAFF.

The chain couples TRBV10-3 to TRBJ2-7; D is perhaps TRBD2 (5 bases). This CDR3 comprises 15 residues. V was clipped by 0 bases and J by 3 bases, with 12 bases between them. Germline CDR1 and CDR2: ENHRY and SYGVKD. The CDR3 region has the DNA TGTGCCATCAGTGAGTCGAAGGTCACTAGCTACGAGCAGTACTTC. This translates into CAISESKVTSYEQYF.

The chain is built from TRBV9 and TRBJ1-2, with no clear D. CDR1 and CDR2 (germline): SGDLS, YYNGEE. Trimming pared 0 bases from V and 7 bases from J, leaving 13 bases between. The CDR3 has 14 residues. The CDR3 region has the DNA TGTGCCAGCAGCGTAGGAGAGGGCCCCCTTGGCTACACCTTC. This gives the protein CASSVGEGPLGYTF. The full variable domain, rest sourced from reference TRBV9 and TRBJ1-2, is DSGVTQTPKHLITATGQRVTLRCSPRSGDLSVYWYQQSLDQGLQFLIQYYNGEERAKGNILERFSAQQFPDLHSELNLSSLELGDSALYFCASSVGEGPLGYTFGSGTRLTVV.

This chain uses TRBV7-9 with TRBJ1-4; D might be TRBD1 (5 bases). V shed 2 bases and J shed 5 bases, with 12 bases lying between them. This CDR3 comprises 15 residues. Looked up from germline, CDR1 is SEHNR and CDR2 is FQNEAQ (reference sequence). The CDR3 sequence is CASSLNRAGNEKLFF. Here the CDR3 DNA reads TGTGCCAGCAGCTTAAACCGGGCAGGGAATGAAAAACTGTTTTTT. The full variable domain, its missing parts supplied by reference TRBV7-9 and TRBJ1-4, is DTGVSQNPRHKITKRGQNVTFRCDPISEHNRLYWYRQTLGQGPEFLTYFQNEAQLEKSRLLSDRFSAERPKGSFSTLEIQRTEQGDSAMYLCASSLNRAGNEKLFFGSGTQLSVL.

The rearrangement links TRBV9 to TRBJ2-1; 8 bases fit TRBD2. With V trimmed by 0 bases and J by 9 bases, 8 bases remained unmatched. The germline gives CDR1 SGDLS, CDR2 YYNGEE. CDR3 length equals 15 residues. The CDR3 region has the DNA TGTGCCAGCAGCGTAGAGCATAGCGGGGAGTCTGAGCAGTTCTTC. It yields the protein CASSVEHSGESEQFF.

The chain has TRBV5-6 and TRBJ1-1; 7 bases match TRBD1. V lost 2 bases to trimming and J lost 5 bases; unmatched junction nucleotides: 9. This CDR3 comprises 15 residues. Germline V gene data show CDR1 as SGHDT and CDR2 as YYEEEE. The CDR3: CASSFSGQAHTEAFF. DNA for the CDR3: TGTGCCAGCAGCTTCTCCGGACAGGCTCATACTGAAGCTTTCTTT.

The chain carries TRBV7-2 and TRBJ1-2; TRBD1 agrees at 9 bases. V was clipped by 5 bases and J by 2 bases; unmatched bases: 3. Germline loops: CDR1 SGHTA, CDR2 FQGNSA. This CDR3 has 14 residues. The CDR3 region has the DNA TGTGCCAGCAGCCGTGGACAGGGGAACTATGGCTACACCTTC. Translation gives CASSRGQGNYGYTF.

This sequence joins TRBV27 and TRBJ2-7; D may be TRBD2 (5 bases). The germline CDR1 and CDR2 sequences are MNHEY and SMNVEV (reference sequence). Trimming cost V 5 bases and J 11 bases, with 25 bases left between them. The length of the CDR3 is 15 residues. CDR3 protein: CASSPPHPTTGFEYF. The CDR3 bases are TGTGCCAGCAGTCCCCCTCACCCGACCACGGGGTTTGAGTACTTC.

The chain recombines TRBV5-8 with TRBJ2-5; D is uncertain. Germline CDR1 and CDR2: SGHTS and YDEGEE. V was pared by 4 bases and J by 5 bases, with 6 bases between. The CDR3 totals 11 residues. The CDR3 nucleotides read TGTGCCAGCAGCCCCCTCGAGACCCAGTACTTC. Encoded protein: CASSPLETQYF.

This clone was detected once. The rearrangement links TRBV7-6 to TRBJ2-2; D is unclear. Germline V gene lookup returns CDR1 SGHVS and CDR2 FNYEAQ. This CDR3 contains 13 residues. V lost 5 bases and J lost 6, with 10 bases in between. For the CDR3, the DNA is TGTGCCAGCAGCCCCCTTGAGGCCGGGGAGCTGTTTTTT. Translated, it gives CASSPLEAGELFF.

This chain uses TRBV6-2 or TRBV6-3 with TRBJ2-7, with 8 bases matching TRBD2. The ends lost 2 bases at V and 3 bases at J; junction bases unmatched: 9. The CDR3 sequence is 16 residues long. Germline V gene sequence: CDR1 MNHEY, CDR2 SVGEGT. CDR3 DNA: TGTGCCAGCAGTTACGCATCCGGGACTAGTGACTACGAGCAGTACTTC. Encoded protein: CASSYASGTSDYEQYF.

Here the CDR3 reads CASSLQGALFTDTQYF. CDR3 bases: TGTGCCAGTAGTTTACAGGGGGCCCTCTTCACAGATACGCAGTATTTT. The rearrangement links TRBV19 to TRBJ2-3; TRBD1 matches at 9 bases. The CDR3 has 16 residues. The germline V gene has CDR1 LNHDA and CDR2 SQIVND (reference sequence). V gave up 5 bases and J gave up 2 bases; unmatched junction bases: 8.

This chain's CDR3 is CASSLTSGLSHEQFF. The CDR3 DNA reads TGTGCCAGCAGTTTGACTAGCGGGCTCTCCCATGAGCAGTTCTTC. This chain uses TRBV6-5 with TRBJ2-1; 10 nucleotides line up with TRBD2. Germline V gene sequence: CDR1 MNHEY, CDR2 SVGAGI. CDR3 length equals 15 residues. The junction had 8 bases not matched to a gene; V was cut back by 4 bases and J by 8 bases.

The chain joins TRBV7-6 to TRBJ1-3; D unresolved. Looked up from germline, CDR1 is SGHVS and CDR2 is FNYEAQ. V gave up 5 bases and J gave up 9 bases, with 8 bases separating them. This CDR3 contains 11 residues. In nucleotides, the CDR3 is TGTGCCAGCAGCCCCGGTGGCACCATATATTTT. It encodes CASSPGGTIYF.

A single count supports this clone. The chain has TRBV11-3 and TRBJ2-2; possible D gene TRBD1, 6 bases. V gave up 5 bases and J gave up 11 bases, with 18 bases separating them. The CDR3 runs 14 residues. Germline V gene data show CDR1 as SGHNT and CDR2 as YENEEA. CDR3: CASSVEQGGIELFF. In DNA form, the CDR3 reads TGTGCCAGCAGCGTCGAACAGGGCGGAATAGAGCTGTTTTTT.

This clone was counted a single time. V usage is TRBV3-1 (or the pseudogene TRBV3-2) and J usage is TRBJ1-5; no clear D gene. Between the trimmed V and J ends, which lost 1 base and 1 base, there was a span of 5 bases. From germline, CDR1 is LGHDT and CDR2 YNNKEL (reference sequence). The CDR3 runs 14 residues. The CDR3 here is CASSQGMSNQPQHF. CDR3 coding DNA: TGTGCCAGCAGCCAAGGTATGAGCAATCAGCCCCAGCATTTT.

The DNA of the CDR3 is TGTGCCAGCAGCTTAGGGGGCCCGGGACAGCCCATGAACACTGAAGCTTTCTTT. Translated, it gives CASSLGGPGQPMNTEAFF. The J gene is TRBJ1-1, the V gene TRBV13, with 7 bases that match TRBD1. Germline lookup yields CDR1 PRHDT and CDR2 FYEKMQ (reference sequence). The junction had 10 bases not matched to a gene; V was cut back by 0 bases and J by 0 bases. The CDR3 runs 18 residues.

This rearrangement joins TRBV6-2 or TRBV6-3 to TRBJ2-7; 7 bases align to TRBD2. CDR1 is MNHEY and CDR2 is SVGEGT in the germline V gene. This CDR3 contains 16 residues. Trimming took 0 bases from V and 3 from J; bases not matched to a gene: 8. The CDR3 loop reads CASSYSKTRGSYEQYF. The CDR3 DNA sequence: TGTGCCAGCAGTTACTCTAAGACGCGCGGGAGCTACGAGCAGTACTTC.

The chain has TRBV7-2 and TRBJ1-5, with D possibly TRBD1 on 5 matching bases. In germline, CDR1 is SGHTA, CDR2 FQGNSA. This CDR3 is built from 16 residues. The V end lost 1 base, the J end lost 4 bases, and 14 bases lay between the germline ends. The CDR3 is CASSLVGDFYNQPQHF. DNA of the CDR3: TGTGCCAGCAGCTTAGTCGGGGACTTTTATAATCAGCCCCAGCATTTT.

V gene TRBV29-1 combines with J gene TRBJ1-2, with D possibly matching TRBD1 (6 bases). Per germline, CDR1 SQVTM and CDR2 ANQGSEA. The CDR3 consists of 17 residues. V lost 6 bases to trimming and J lost 5 bases, with 28 bases between them. The DNA for the CDR3 is TGCAGCGTCCCGGGGGGCAGCTCCGAGTTTATAGGGTATGGCTACACCTTC. Translated: CSVPGGSSEFIGYGYTF.

This chain links TRBV30 with TRBJ1-2; D is undetermined. Germline V gene data show CDR1 as GTSNPN and CDR2 as SVGIG (reference sequence). This CDR3 is 14 amino acids long. Between the trimmed V and J ends, which lost 1 base and 7 bases, there was a span of 16 bases. This CDR3 reads CAWSAVEVGSGYTF. DNA of the CDR3: TGTGCCTGGAGTGCGGTTGAGGTCGGCTCTGGCTACACCTTC.

The V call is TRBV14, the J call TRBJ1-1; D not certain. CDR1 is SGHDN and CDR2 is FVKESK in the germline V gene. The germline V and J ends were trimmed by 0 bases and 7 bases, with 6 bases remaining between them. The CDR3 consists of 12 residues. CDR3: CASSQEVGEAFF. The CDR3 DNA sequence: TGTGCCAGCAGCCAAGAGGTCGGTGAAGCTTTCTTT.

This chain uses TRBV21-1 with TRBJ2-7; the DNA was not compared with TRBD2, the D call given in the table. TRBV21-1 is reported as a pseudogene. The CDR3 has 15 amino acids. The CDR3 loop reads CASRDPGLGAYEQYF. Written as DNA, the CDR3 is TGTGCCAGCAGGGATCCGGGACTAGGTGCCTACGAGCAGTACTTC.

This chain connects TRBV6-5 to TRBJ2-7, with TRBD1 as a possible D gene (5 bases). CDR3 length: 15 amino acids. Germline values: CDR1 MNHEY, CDR2 SVGAGI. Trimming left V 6 bases short and J 3 bases short, with 18 bases between. DNA for the CDR3: TGTGCCAGCAGCCCGACAGAAGTCAGTTTCTACGAGCAGTACTTC. Encoded protein: CASSPTEVSFYEQYF.

CDR3 loop: CASSQDSYSGNTIYF. DNA for the CDR3: TGTGCCAGCAGCCAGGACAGTTACTCTGGAAACACCATATATTTT. The V gene is TRBV4-2, the J gene TRBJ1-3; a possible D gene is TRBD1 (6 bases). The V end lost 3 bases, the J end lost 0 bases, and 9 bases lay between the germline ends. The CDR3 runs to 15 residues. Looked up from germline, CDR1 is LGHNA and CDR2 is YNFKEQ.

The chain recombines TRBV5-6 with TRBJ1-1; no reliable D call. Deletions cut 5 bases from V and 0 bases from J, with 17 bases between. The CDR3 is 16 residues long. Germline CDR1 is SGHDT and CDR2 is YYEEEE. The CDR3 region has the DNA TGTGCCAGCAGACCCATCCGCAAGGAGCTGAACACTGAAGCTTTCTTT. It translates to CASRPIRKELNTEAFF.